This T cell receptor (beta chain) was recovered during a study of T cell responses to AZD1222 COVID-19 vaccine (dated by TCRdb to about 2021). Background on the whole study: TCR sequencing was performed for approximately 240 trial participants, of whom 200 to 220 were given two doses of AZD1222 and 26 were given two doses of MenACWY control vaccine. Trial participants were enrolled by age into 18-55, 56-69 and 70-plus year subgroups, with 148, 28 and 57 TCR-sequenced participants respectively.

The CDR3 regions of human TCRbeta chains were subjected to immunosequencing. The authors' analysis ran thus. Repertoire TCRs were matched against a reference library of SARS-CoV-2-specific TCRs generated with the MIRA antigen-specificity platform. Breadth was defined as the fraction of unique TCRs that were SARS-CoV-2-associated, and depth was defined as the fraction of total T cells that were SARS-CoV-2-associated. Using the MIRA data, each spike-specific TCR was mapped to the spike region that the TCR reacts to and placed in a CD4 or CD8 class. Log10-transformed breadth and depth values were compared by one-way ANOVA with Sidak's multiple comparisons tests. TCRdb stores this immuneACCESS table with in-frame sequences only. Part of the clones is absent; in the studies checked, under half of the shortfall reflects unresolved V genes, and no reason is known for the rest. From that table come the V and J calls and clone size; the DNA was used to work out D and trimming. This sample gives around 140,000 clones in total; roughly 93% of them show up just once. The ten largest clones add up to approximately 1.1% of the sample.

About this clone: No antigen is known for it. The input lacks base qualities; no much larger clone sits a single base away.

The investigation overall reported the following: Epitopes outside the regions mutated in the B.1.351 and B.1.1.7 variants were reportedly recognized by nearly half of the unique spike-specific TCRs. The 56-69-year group was small, and its depth increase did not reach significance, likely because of low power. The vaccine-associated CD4 TCRs covered the entire spike protein, and the dominant responses fell in regions 160-218 and 743-854. After two AZD1222 doses, both the breadth and the depth of spike-specific TCRs were significantly higher than at day 0 and than in MenACWY recipients. No day 14 peak-response samples were available, so repertoires were characterized only after the peak T cell response. Participants were mostly white British and included more females than males, and it was suggested by the authors that clonal diversity may have been underestimated. Conclusions about previously exposed vaccinees are limited, since just 5 or 6 AZD1222 recipients were seropositive for SARS-CoV-2 at baseline.

The CDR3 goes from the cysteine to the phenylalanine over 15 residues. Only the CDR3 portion is preserved as DNA: 45 bases, with reading frame beginning at the first base. Between the V and J ends, shortened by 5 bases and 0 bases respectively, the junction contains 13 bases. The germline V gene supplies CDR1 SGHTA and CDR2 FQGNSA. Per the publication, the time point label means: about 28 days (+/-7) after the second vaccine dose. AZD1222 recipients with second doses at about 4 weeks or about 12 weeks were pooled, because spike-specific TCR depth and breadth did not differ between schedules. The vaccinee samples were drawn from two UK trials, COV001 and COV002, one of which was a single-blind randomized controlled phase 2/3 trial testing AZD1222 (ChAdOx1 nCoV-19) in healthy adults. Trial participant PBMC samples were collected at day 0 and day 28 after the second dose for TCRbeta chain sequencing.

The input for sequencing was peripheral blood, taken 28 days after the second AZD1222 dose. The chain uses TRBV7-2 and TRBJ2-5; a weak D assignment points to TRBD1 (5 bases agree). The receptor comes from an adult who received the AZD1222 COVID-19 vaccine. The CDR3 region: CASSVGATYQETQYF. At the DNA level, the sequence is TGTGCCAGCAGCGTAGGGGCGACGTACCAAGAGACCCAGTACTTC.